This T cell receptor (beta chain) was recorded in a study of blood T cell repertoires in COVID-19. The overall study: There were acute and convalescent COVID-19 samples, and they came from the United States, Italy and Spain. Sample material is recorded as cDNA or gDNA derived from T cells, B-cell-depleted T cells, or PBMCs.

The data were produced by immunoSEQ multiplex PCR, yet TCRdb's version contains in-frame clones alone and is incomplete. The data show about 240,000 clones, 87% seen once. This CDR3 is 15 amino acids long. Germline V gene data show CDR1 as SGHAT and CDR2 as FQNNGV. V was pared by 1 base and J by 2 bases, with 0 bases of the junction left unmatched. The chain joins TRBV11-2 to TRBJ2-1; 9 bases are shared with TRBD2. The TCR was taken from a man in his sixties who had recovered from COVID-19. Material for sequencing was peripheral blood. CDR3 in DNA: TGTGCCAGCAGCTTAGGCGGGGGGGCCTACAATGAGCAGTTCTTC. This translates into CASSLGGGAYNEQFF.